In its sample, the clone carrying this TCR beta chain was seen a few times. Reverse transcription used 0.5 to 1 ug RNA and random hexamers. MiXCR, run by TCRdb on the immunoSEQ multiplex PCR reads, gives a single entry per CDR3 protein. In the table there are approximately 170,000 distinct CDR3 sequences, roughly 94% of which are singletons. This entry belongs to a study of CD8 T cells in Susac syndrome. Germline V CDR1 and CDR2: DFQATT, SNEGSKA (reference sequence). The CDR3 is 14 amino acids. Trimming removed 0 bases from V and 4 bases from J, with 13 bases in between. Sequencing of TCR beta, carried out with a high-throughput approach, was applied to CD8+ and CD4+ T cells from the blood. Isolation of CD8+ and CD4+ T cells was performed negatively, whereas enrichment of TEMRA cells was done by FACS.

This sequence was found in a human donor with multiple sclerosis. The rearrangement uses TRBV20-1 and TRBJ2-7; no reliable D call. Sample: CD4+ T cells from PBMCs. The CDR3 region has the DNA TGCAGTGCTAGAGACGGCGGTAGGGATTACGAGCAGTACTTC. As protein: CSARDGGRDYEQYF.